The clone carrying this T cell receptor (beta chain) was observed many times. The record originates from a study of T cells after yellow fever vaccination. Trimming removed 5 bases from V and 5 bases from J, with 13 bases in between. This CDR3 has 13 amino acids. One entry per CDR3 protein, called by TCRdb with MiXCR from the 5' RACE reads. The table includes hundreds of thousands of distinct CDR3 sequences, around 4.9% detected once. This TCR was recovered from a young man who received the YFV17D yellow fever vaccine. The chain couples TRBV12-3 or TRBV12-4 to TRBJ2-7; D is unresolved. The specimen comprised CD4+ T cells sorted from PBMCs, sampled on the day of the yellow fever booster vaccination. The chain's CDR3 is CASSPTAEHEQYF. The CDR3, as DNA: TGTGCCAGCAGTCCCACCGCGGAGCACGAGCAGTACTTC.